This TCR beta chain emerged from a study of CD8 T cells in ankylosing spondylitis. Remarks on this clonotype: Antigen unknown.

Overall study results and limits: Reportedly, matched ankylosing spondylitis synovial fluid was significantly enriched for disease-linked clones. With a CD8+ phenotype, disease-linked clones were relatively rare in peripheral blood. What seemed typical of ankylosing spondylitis blood was a TCR beta motif built from several highly homologous variants.

As the method for making TCR beta libraries, quantitative 5'-RACE with molecular barcodes was used. Each CDR3 protein is one row after TCRdb ran MiXCR on the 5' RACE reads. The sample has fewer than 250,000 distinct CDR3 sequences, over 9.5% seen once. CDR1 is LGHDT, CDR2 YNNKEL, per germline (reference sequence). Trimming took 4 bases from V and 9 from J, leaving 13 bases between them. The CDR3 totals 13 residues. This receptor was taken from a male donor with ankylosing spondylitis or in good health (not recorded which). Sequencing input: blood, either unsorted or a sorted T cell fraction (not recorded which). The chain has TRBV3-1 and TRBJ2-1; weak D call: TRBD1 (5 bases). The CDR3 sequence is CASSRPTQGEQFF. CDR3 coding DNA: TGTGCCAGCAGCCGCCCCACTCAGGGTGAGCAGTTCTTC.